Sequencing of this T cell receptor (beta chain) was carried out in a study of T-cell reconstitution after alpha-beta-depleted transplantation in children. Molecular barcoding with unique molecular identifiers was used for the TCRbeta library. TCRdb passed the PCR reads through MiXCR, listing each CDR3 protein once. This sample has hundreds of thousands of distinct CDR3 sequences; roughly 15% occur once, and the top ten carry 1.1%. Germline CDR1 is DFQATT and CDR2 is SNEGSKA (reference sequence). The CDR3 runs 15 residues. Trimming cost V 2 bases and J 7 bases, with 17 bases left between them. This receptor was obtained from a human donor who donated a stem cell graft to a child with acute myeloid leukemia. The genes are TRBV20-1 and TRBJ2-2, with a weak D call TRBD2 (5 bases). The material sequenced was PBMCs from the stem cell graft donor, taken from the stem cell graft. This chain's CDR3 is CSARLTGVRDGELFF. The CDR3 bases are TGCAGTGCTAGACTCACCGGGGTACGGGACGGGGAGCTGTTTTTT.